This TCR beta chain originates from a study of control samples from healthy donors and cancer patients. The method was immunoSEQ multiplex PCR; TCRdb's version includes in-frame clones alone and lacks a portion of them. The table lists 55,000 to 70,000 clones, 75% to 95% of them singletons. The origin of this receptor is a man younger than 45 with colorectal cancer. Sequencing was performed on PBMCs.

DNA for the CDR3: TGTGCCACCAGCAGAGACAGGGGGTCTGTATATGGCTACACCTTC. Translating gives CATSRDRGSVYGYTF. V usage is TRBV15 and J usage is TRBJ1-2; 7 nucleotides match TRBD1. The CDR3 loop spans 15 amino acids. V dropped 0 bases and J dropped 5; count of bases not matched to a gene: 6. Germline loops: CDR1 LNHNV, CDR2 YYDKDF (reference sequence).